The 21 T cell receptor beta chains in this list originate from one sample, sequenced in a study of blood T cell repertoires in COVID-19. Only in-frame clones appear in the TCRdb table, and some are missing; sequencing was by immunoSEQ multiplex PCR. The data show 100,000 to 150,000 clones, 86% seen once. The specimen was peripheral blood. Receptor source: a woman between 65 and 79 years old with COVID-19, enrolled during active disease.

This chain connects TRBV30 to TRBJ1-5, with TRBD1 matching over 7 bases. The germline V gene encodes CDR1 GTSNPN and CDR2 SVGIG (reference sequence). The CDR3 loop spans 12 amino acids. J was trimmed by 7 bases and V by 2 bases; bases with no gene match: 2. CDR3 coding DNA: TGTGCCTGGAGTTTACAGGGGCAGCCCCAGCATTTT. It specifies CAWSLQGQPQHF.

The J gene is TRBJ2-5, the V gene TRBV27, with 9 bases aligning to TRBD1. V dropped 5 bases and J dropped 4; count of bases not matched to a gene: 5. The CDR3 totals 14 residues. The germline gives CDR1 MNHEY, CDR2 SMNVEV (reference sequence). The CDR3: CASSTGQGRETQYF. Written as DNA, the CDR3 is TGTGCCAGCAGTACCGGACAGGGGAGAGAGACCCAGTACTTC.

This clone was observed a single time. The CDR3 loop reads CASSYGGTNEKLFF. CDR3 DNA sequence: TGTGCCAGCAGTTATGGGGGGACTAATGAAAAACTGTTTTTT. The rearrangement uses TRBV6-6 and TRBJ1-4, with D possibly matching TRBD1 (5 bases). The germline V gene has CDR1 MNHNY and CDR2 SVGAGI (reference sequence). CDR3 length equals 14 residues. V lost 3 bases to trimming and J lost 2 bases, with 7 bases between them.

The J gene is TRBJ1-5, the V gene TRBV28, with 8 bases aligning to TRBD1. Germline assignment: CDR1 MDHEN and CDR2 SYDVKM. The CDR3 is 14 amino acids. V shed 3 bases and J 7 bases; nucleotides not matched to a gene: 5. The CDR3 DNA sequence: TGTGCCAGCAGTTTCCGACAGGGGCTCCAGCCCCAGCATTTT. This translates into CASSFRQGLQPQHF.

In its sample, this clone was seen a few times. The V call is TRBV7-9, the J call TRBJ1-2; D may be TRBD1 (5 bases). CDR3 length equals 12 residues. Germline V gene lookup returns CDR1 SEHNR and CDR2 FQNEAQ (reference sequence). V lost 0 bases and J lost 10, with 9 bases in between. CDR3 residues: CASSLAWGPYTF. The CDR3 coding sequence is TGTGCCAGCAGCTTAGCGTGGGGCCCCTACACCTTC.

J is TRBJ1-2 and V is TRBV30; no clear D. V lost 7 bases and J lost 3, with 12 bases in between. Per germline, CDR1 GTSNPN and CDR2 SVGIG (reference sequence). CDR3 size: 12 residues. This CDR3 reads CAFAPSDYGYTF. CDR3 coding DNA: TGTGCCTTCGCGCCCAGCGACTATGGCTACACCTTC.

The CDR3 DNA reads as TGTGCCAGCAGCCAAGATGGGACAGGCGTCTCGGGGGGCTACACCTTC. Protein product: CASSQDGTGVSGGYTF. The rearrangement joins TRBV4-2 to TRBJ1-2; 8 bases match TRBD1. J lost 8 bases, V lost 0 bases, and 11 bases had no gene match. The CDR3 length is 16 residues. Germline CDR1 and CDR2: LGHNA and YNFKEQ.

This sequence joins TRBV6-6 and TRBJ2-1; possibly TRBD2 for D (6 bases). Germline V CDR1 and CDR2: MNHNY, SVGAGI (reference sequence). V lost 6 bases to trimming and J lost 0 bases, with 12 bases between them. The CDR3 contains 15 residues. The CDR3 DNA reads TGTGCCAGCAGCCCGGCCGGGGGCTCCTACAATGAGCAGTTCTTC. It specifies CASSPAGGSYNEQFF.

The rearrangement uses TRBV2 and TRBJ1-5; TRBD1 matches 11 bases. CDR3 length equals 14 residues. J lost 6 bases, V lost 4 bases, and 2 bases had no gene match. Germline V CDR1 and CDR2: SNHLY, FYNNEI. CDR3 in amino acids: CASSGTGGRQPQHF. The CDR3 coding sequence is TGTGCCAGCAGTGGGACAGGGGGCCGTCAGCCCCAGCATTTT.

The CDR3 here is CAISENAGSGNTIYF. The CDR3 DNA reads TGTGCCATCAGTGAAAATGCAGGGTCCGGAAACACCATATATTTT. V gene TRBV10-3 combines with J gene TRBJ1-3; possible D gene TRBD1, 5 bases. The CDR3 runs 15 residues. Looked up from germline, CDR1 is ENHRY and CDR2 is SYGVKD. V lost 3 bases to trimming and J lost 4 bases, with 13 bases between them.

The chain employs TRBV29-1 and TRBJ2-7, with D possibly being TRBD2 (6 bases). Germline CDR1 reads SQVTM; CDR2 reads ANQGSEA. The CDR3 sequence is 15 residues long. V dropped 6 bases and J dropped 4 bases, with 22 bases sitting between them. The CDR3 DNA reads TGCAGCGTGACGCAACCGGGACTTAATCCATACGAGCAGTACTTC. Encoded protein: CSVTQPGLNPYEQYF.

The CDR3 spells CASSPPGTTSGNTIYF. The CDR3 bases are TGCGCCAGCAGTCCCCCCGGGACAACCTCTGGAAACACCATATATTTT. The chain has TRBV23-1 and TRBJ1-3, with a weak D call TRBD1 (6 bases). TRBV23-1 qualifies as an ORF whose function is uncertain. CDR3 length: 16 amino acids. The V and J ends lost 4 bases and 0 bases respectively, with 13 bases between them.

The CDR3 spells CASSQDPRDRVKAFF. The CDR3 nucleotides are TGTGCCAGCAGCCAAGATCCGCGGGACAGAGTTAAAGCTTTCTTT. J is TRBJ1-1 and V is TRBV3-1 (or the pseudogene TRBV3-2), with TRBD1 matching 7 bases. CDR3 length equals 15 residues. The germline V gene encodes CDR1 LGHDT and CDR2 YNNKEL (reference sequence). J was trimmed by 9 bases and V by 0 bases; bases with no gene match: 10.

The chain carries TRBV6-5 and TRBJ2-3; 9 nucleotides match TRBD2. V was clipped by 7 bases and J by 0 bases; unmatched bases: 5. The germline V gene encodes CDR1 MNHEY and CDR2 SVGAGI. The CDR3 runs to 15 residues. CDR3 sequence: CASKLAGASTDTQYF. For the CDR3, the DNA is TGTGCCAGCAAATTAGCGGGGGCTAGCACAGATACGCAGTATTTT.

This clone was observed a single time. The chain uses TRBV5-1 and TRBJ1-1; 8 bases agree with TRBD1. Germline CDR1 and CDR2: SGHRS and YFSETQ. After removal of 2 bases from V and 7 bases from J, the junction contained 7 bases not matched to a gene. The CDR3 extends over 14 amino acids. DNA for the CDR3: TGCGCCAGCAGCTTTACGCAGGGGGCTCTTGAAGCTTTCTTT. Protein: CASSFTQGALEAFF.

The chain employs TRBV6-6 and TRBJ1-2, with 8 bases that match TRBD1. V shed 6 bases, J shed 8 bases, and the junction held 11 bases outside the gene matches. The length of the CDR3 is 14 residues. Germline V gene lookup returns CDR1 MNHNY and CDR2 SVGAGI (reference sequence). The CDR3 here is CASSQDRGLTGYTF. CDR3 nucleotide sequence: TGTGCCAGCAGCCAAGACAGGGGACTTACCGGCTACACCTTC.

CDR3: CASSLHTGGSGNTIYF. As DNA, the CDR3 is TGTGCCAGCAGCTTGCATACAGGGGGCAGCGGAAACACCATATATTTT. This chain links TRBV7-2 with TRBJ1-3; 9 bases agree with TRBD1. Germline loops: CDR1 SGHTA, CDR2 FQGNSA. Trimming cost V 3 bases and J 4 bases; bases outside gene matches: 7. This CDR3 is built from 16 residues.

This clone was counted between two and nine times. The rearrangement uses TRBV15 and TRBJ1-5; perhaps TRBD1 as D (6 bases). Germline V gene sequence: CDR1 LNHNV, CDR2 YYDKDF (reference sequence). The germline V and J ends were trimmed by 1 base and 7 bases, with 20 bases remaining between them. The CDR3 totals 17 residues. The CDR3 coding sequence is TGTGCCACCAGCAGAGTCGCGGGGGGCGTAATGGGGCAGCCCCAGCATTTT. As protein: CATSRVAGGVMGQPQHF. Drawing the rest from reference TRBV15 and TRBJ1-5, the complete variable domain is DAMVIQNPRYQVTQFGKPVTLSCSQTLNHNVMYWYQQKSSQAPKLLFHYYDKDFNNEADTPDNFQSRRPNTSFCFLDIRSPGLGDTAMYLCATSRVAGGVMGQPQHFGDGTRLSIL.

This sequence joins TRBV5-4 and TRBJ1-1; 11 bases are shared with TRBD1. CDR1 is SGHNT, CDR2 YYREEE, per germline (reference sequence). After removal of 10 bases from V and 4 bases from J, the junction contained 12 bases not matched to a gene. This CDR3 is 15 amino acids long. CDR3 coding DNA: TGTGCCGGGGGGACAGGGGGAAAGTTGCGCACTGAAGCTTTCTTT. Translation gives CAGGTGGKLRTEAFF.

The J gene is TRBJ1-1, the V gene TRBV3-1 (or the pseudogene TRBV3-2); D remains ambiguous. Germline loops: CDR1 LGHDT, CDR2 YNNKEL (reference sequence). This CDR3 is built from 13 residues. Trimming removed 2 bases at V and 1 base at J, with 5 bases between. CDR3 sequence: CASSQTSNTEAFF. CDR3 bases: TGTGCCAGCAGCCAAACATCGAACACTGAAGCTTTCTTT.

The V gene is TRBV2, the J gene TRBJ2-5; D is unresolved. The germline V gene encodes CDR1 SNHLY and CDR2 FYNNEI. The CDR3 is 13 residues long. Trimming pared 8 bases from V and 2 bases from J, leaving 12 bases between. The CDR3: CASAQERQETQYF. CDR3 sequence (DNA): TGTGCCAGCGCTCAGGAAAGACAAGAGACCCAGTACTTC. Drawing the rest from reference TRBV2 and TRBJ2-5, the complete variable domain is EPEVTQTPSHQVTQMGQEVILRCVPISNHLYFYWYRQILGQKVEFLVSFYNNEISEKSEIFDDQFSVERPDGSNFTLKIRSTKLEDSAMYFCASAQERQETQYFGPGTRLLVL.